This TCR beta chain was observed in a study of identical twins. TCRdb re-called the 5' RACE reads with MiXCR, one entry per CDR3 protein. Among a few hundred thousand distinct CDR3 sequences listed, 10% were seen once. Donors uniformly comprised healthy Caucasians. Looked up from germline, CDR1 is SGHTA and CDR2 is FQGNSA. The V and J ends lost 5 bases and 0 bases respectively, with 14 bases between them. The CDR3 has 16 amino acids. In this sample, this clonotype turned up many times. The chain carries TRBV7-2 and TRBJ2-1; no clear D gene. Source material: memory T cells sorted from blood. This receptor was taken from a man aged 45-65 years in good health. Here the CDR3 DNA reads TGTGCCAGCAGCCCCTCAGGAAGTGGCTCCTACAATGAGCAGTTCTTC. Amino acid sequence: CASSPSGSGSYNEQFF.